This T cell receptor (beta chain) comes out of a study of T-cell memory formation after mild COVID-19. Across the whole study: For the most part, TCR clusters were specific to one donor.

The CDR3 loop spans 18 amino acids. Trimming cost V 0 bases and J 3 bases; bases outside gene matches: 11. CDR1 and CDR2 from the germline V gene are LGHNA and YNFKEQ. TCRdb reanalysed the 5' RACE reads using MiXCR and keeps one entry per CDR3 protein. The sample lists some 120,000 distinct CDR3 sequences, roughly 15% occurring once. The receptor's source is an adult woman who had mild COVID-19 (a few samples of this study predate the infection). Cell type and time point are not known. The chain combines TRBV4-2 with TRBJ2-3; 8 positions agree with TRBD2. The source material was PBMCs or a T cell subset sorted from them (not recorded which). The CDR3 spells CASSQEGVAGTPTDTQYF. CDR3 nucleotides: TGTGCCAGCAGCCAAGAGGGGGTAGCGGGGACACCTACAGATACGCAGTATTTT.